These 32 T cell receptor beta chains were all obtained from the same sample, sequenced in a study of OX40 agonist ivuxolimab in advanced cancers. Data came from immunoSEQ multiplex PCR; TCRdb stores just in-frame clones and leaves some out. This sample has about 66,000 clones; roughly 81% occur once, and the top ten carry 4.5% to 6%. The sequences come from CD4+ or CD8+ T cells sorted from blood, collected in a trial of the OX40 agonist ivuxolimab. These receptors came from an adult with an advanced solid tumor such as melanoma, head and neck, liver or kidney cancer.

The rearrangement joins TRBV11-3 to TRBJ1-1; D gene uncertain. This CDR3 region has 13 residues. Looked up from germline, CDR1 is SGHNT and CDR2 is YENEEA. Trimming took off 0 bases at V and 1 base at J, with 3 bases between the two ends. In DNA form, the CDR3 reads TGTGCCAGCAGCTTAGATAGGAACACTGAAGCTTTCTTT. Translating it yields CASSLDRNTEAFF.

This chain connects TRBV11-3 to TRBJ1-2; tentatively, D is TRBD1 (5 bases). Germline assignment: CDR1 SGHNT and CDR2 YENEEA. The CDR3 loop spans 13 amino acids. The V gene lost 5 bases and the J gene lost 8 bases, with 15 bases spanning the gap. CDR3 coding DNA: TGTGCCAGCAGCCTCCGGGACCCTGAAGGCTACACCTTC. Its protein is CASSLRDPEGYTF.

The chain has TRBV2 and TRBJ2-5, with D perhaps matching TRBD1 (5 bases). The V end lost 4 bases, the J end lost 5 bases, and 8 bases lay between the germline ends. CDR1 and CDR2 (germline): SNHLY, FYNNEI. The CDR3 is made up of 12 amino acids. As DNA, the CDR3 is TGTGCCAGCAGTGGACAGTCTGAGACCCAGTACTTC. Protein sequence: CASSGQSETQYF.

The chain couples TRBV5-6 to TRBJ1-5; a possible D gene is TRBD1 (5 bases). Trimming cost V 4 bases and J 0 bases, with 11 bases left between them. In germline, CDR1 is SGHDT, CDR2 YYEEEE. There are 15 residues in the CDR3. CDR3 residues: CASSRGGYSNQPQHF. CDR3 bases: TGTGCCAGCAGCCGCGGGGGGTATAGCAATCAGCCCCAGCATTTT. Variable domain in full (rest from reference TRBV5-6 and TRBJ1-5): DAGVTQSPTHLIKTRGQQVTLRCSPKSGHDTVSWYQQALGQGPQFIFQYYEEEERQRGNFPDRFSGHQFPNYSSELNVNALLLGDSALYLCASSRGGYSNQPQHFGDGTRLSIL.

This clone was detected a few times. This chain uses TRBV18 with TRBJ1-5; D is ambiguous. Germline assignment: CDR1 KGHSH and CDR2 LQKENI. Trimming removed 0 bases at V and 5 bases at J, with 2 bases between. This CDR3 spans 12 amino acids. The CDR3 DNA follows: TGTGCCAGCTCACCACCGGATCAGCCCCAGCATTTT. Translation: CASSPPDQPQHF.

The chain recombines TRBV29-1 with TRBJ2-1; D assignment may be TRBD1 or TRBD2 (5 bases each). Germline V gene sequence: CDR1 SQVTM, CDR2 ANQGSEA. Between the trimmed V and J ends, which lost 7 bases and 0 bases, there was a span of 22 bases. This CDR3 contains 17 residues. The CDR3 region has the DNA TGCAGCGCCTGGAGGCAGGGTATTCAAAGCTCCTACAATGAGCAGTTCTTC. As protein: CSAWRQGIQSSYNEQFF.

The chain uses TRBV30 and TRBJ2-1, with D uncertain. The ends were cut back, 0 bases at V and 8 bases at J, with 8 bases in the middle. Germline CDR1 is GTSNPN and CDR2 is SVGIG (reference sequence). This CDR3 comprises 12 residues. CDR3 sequence reads: CAWSVFGDEQFF. For the CDR3, the DNA is TGTGCCTGGAGTGTATTCGGCGATGAGCAGTTCTTC.

This CDR3 reads CASNTLAAYEQYF. The DNA for the CDR3 is TGTGCCAGCAATACCCTAGCGGCTTACGAGCAGTACTTC. The rearrangement uses TRBV5-8 and TRBJ2-7; 7 bases align to TRBD2. CDR1 is SGHTS and CDR2 is YDEGEE in the germline V gene. The length of the CDR3 is 13 residues. V dropped 6 bases and J dropped 4; count of bases not matched to a gene: 7.

The rearrangement joins TRBV2 to TRBJ2-7; D remains ambiguous. CDR3 length: 16 residues. The germline CDR1 and CDR2 sequences are SNHLY and FYNNEI. Trimming took off 2 bases at V and 1 base at J, with 15 bases between the two ends. This chain's CDR3 is CASSEPGSTNSYEQYF. DNA for the CDR3: TGTGCCAGCAGTGAACCCGGTTCTACAAATTCCTACGAGCAGTACTTC.

About this clone: Other nucleotide sequences from this sample produce the same CDR3. The chain combines TRBV5-1 with TRBJ1-1; maybe TRBD1 (5 bases). From germline, CDR1 is SGHRS and CDR2 YFSETQ. CDR3 length: 13 amino acids. The V gene lost 2 bases and the J gene lost 2 bases, with 7 bases spanning the gap. The CDR3 sequence: CASSFGGNTEAFF. DNA of the CDR3: TGCGCCAGCAGCTTTGGGGGTAACACTGAAGCTTTCTTT.

The V and J genes are TRBV25-1 and TRBJ2-5; 7 bases line up with TRBD2. Germline CDR1 MGHDK, CDR2 SYGVNS. The V and J ends lost 4 bases and 2 bases, in that order; junction bases with no gene match: 13. The CDR3 is 17 amino acids. This chain's CDR3 is CASSGWAGATPQETQYF. CDR3 coding DNA: TGTGCCAGCAGTGGGTGGGCGGGAGCGACCCCACAAGAGACCCAGTACTTC.

The rearrangement joins TRBV9 to TRBJ2-3; D is unresolved. Trimming took 3 bases from V and 0 from J, leaving 8 bases between them. This CDR3 has 14 amino acids. Germline V gives CDR1 SGDLS, CDR2 YYNGEE. The CDR3 loop is CASSGGHSTDTQYF. The CDR3 DNA sequence: TGTGCCAGCAGCGGGGGTCACAGCACAGATACGCAGTATTTT.

The chain couples TRBV30 to TRBJ1-3, with D hard to call. Germline V gene sequence: CDR1 GTSNPN, CDR2 SVGIG (reference sequence). CDR3 size: 11 residues. The V end was cut by 4 bases, the J end by 6 bases, with 7 bases between. The CDR3 DNA is TGTGCCTGGATAGGAGTAAACACCATATATTTT. Protein product: CAWIGVNTIYF.

The CDR3 bases are TGTGCCAGCAGTCCAGGGACAGACGATGGCTACACCTTC. Its translation: CASSPGTDDGYTF. The chain combines TRBV7-6 with TRBJ1-2; TRBD1 aligns across 7 bases. From germline, CDR1 is SGHVS and CDR2 FNYEAQ. J gave up 6 bases and V 6 bases, and 7 bases lay outside the gene matches. The length of the CDR3 is 13 residues. Combining the CDR3 with reference TRBV7-6 and TRBJ1-2 gives the whole variable domain GAGVSQSPRYKVTKRGQDVALRCDPISGHVSLYWYRQALGQGPEFLTYFNYEAQQDKSGLPNDRFSAERPEGSISTLTIQRTEQRDSAMYRCASSPGTDDGYTFGSGTRLTVV.

This clone was picked up one time. The rearrangement joins TRBV9 to TRBJ1-1, with D tentatively TRBD1 (6 bases). Germline-derived CDR1 and CDR2 are SGDLS and YYNGEE. Trimming pared 0 bases from V and 8 bases from J, leaving 20 bases between. The CDR3 sequence is 16 residues long. The CDR3 loop reads CASSVESGQTPGEAFF. DNA of the CDR3: TGTGCCAGCAGCGTAGAATCGGGACAAACCCCAGGGGAAGCTTTCTTT.

The V and J genes are TRBV10-3 and TRBJ1-6; D gene unclear. This CDR3 comprises 14 residues. The germline gives CDR1 ENHRY, CDR2 SYGVKD. Deletions cut 4 bases from V and 0 bases from J, with 4 bases between. The DNA of the CDR3 is TGTGCCATCAGTGCGAGCTCCTATAATTCACCCCTCCACTTT. Protein product: CAISASSYNSPLHF.

This clone was counted between two and nine times. The CDR3 is CASSVQGARQETQYF. In DNA, the CDR3 is TGTGCCAGCAGTGTACAGGGGGCAAGACAAGAGACCCAGTACTTC. The chain links TRBV2 to TRBJ2-5; 9 bases line up with TRBD1. The CDR3 sequence is 15 residues long. Losses at the gene ends were 4 bases for V and 2 bases for J; bases not matched to a gene: 5. Germline lookup yields CDR1 SNHLY and CDR2 FYNNEI.

This rearrangement joins TRBV29-1 to TRBJ1-2, with TRBD1 identical over 9 bases. The V gene end was trimmed by 7 bases and the J gene end by 4 bases; junction bases not matched to a gene: 7. The CDR3 loop spans 13 amino acids. The germline V gene has CDR1 SQVTM and CDR2 ANQGSEA. For the CDR3, the DNA is TGCAGCGCGGAGGGACAGGGCCTCTATGGCTACACCTTC. The encoded protein is CSAEGQGLYGYTF.

The chain links TRBV7-9 to TRBJ2-2; D not resolved. V was cut by 6 bases and J by 2 bases, with 7 bases left in between. This CDR3 has 13 residues. Germline-derived CDR1 and CDR2 are SEHNR and FQNEAQ (reference sequence). CDR3 nucleotides: TGTGCCAGCAGGGGCACAAACACCGGGGAGCTGTTTTTT. Translated, it gives CASRGTNTGELFF.

The chain combines TRBV5-5 with TRBJ1-1, with a tentative D call TRBD1 (5 bases). V was shortened by 0 bases and J by 6 bases, with 21 bases between the two germline ends. The CDR3 loop spans 17 amino acids. The germline CDR1 and CDR2 sequences are SGHKS and YYEKEE (reference sequence). The CDR3 here is CASSLAFQGKIPAEAFF. CDR3 nucleotide sequence: TGTGCCAGCAGCTTGGCCTTTCAGGGAAAAATTCCAGCTGAAGCTTTCTTT. Using reference TRBV5-5 and TRBJ1-1 for the parts outside the CDR3, the full variable domain is DAGVTQSPTHLIKTRGQQVTLRCSPISGHKSVSWYQQVLGQGPQFIFQYYEKEERGRGNFPDRFSARQFPNYSSELNVNALLLGDSALYLCASSLAFQGKIPAEAFFGQGTRLTVV.

The rearrangement joins TRBV30 to TRBJ1-1, with D unresolved. The CDR3 has 11 residues. From germline, CDR1 is GTSNPN and CDR2 SVGIG (reference sequence). Trimming removed 3 bases from V and 7 bases from J, with 9 bases in between. For the CDR3, the DNA is TGTGCCTGGAGGGCAGCCCGTGAAGCTTTCTTT. It is translated as CAWRAAREAFF.

V and J are TRBV30 and TRBJ2-3, with D possibly being TRBD2 (6 bases). V was clipped by 1 base and J by 2 bases, with 7 bases between them. This CDR3 has 13 residues. CDR1 and CDR2 (germline): GTSNPN, SVGIG (reference sequence). CDR3 protein: CAWSAGLTDTQYF. In DNA, the CDR3 is TGTGCCTGGAGTGCGGGACTCACAGATACGCAGTATTTT. The whole variable domain, remainder taken from reference TRBV30 and TRBJ2-3, is SQTIHQWPATLVQPVGSPLSLECTVEGTSNPNLYWYRQAAGRGLQLLFYSVGIGQISSEVPQNLSASRPQDRQFILSSKKLLLSDSGFYLCAWSAGLTDTQYFGPGTRLTVL.

The rearrangement links TRBV6-6 to TRBJ1-5; TRBD1 agrees at 10 bases. With V trimmed by 6 bases and J by 1 base, 3 bases remained unmatched. Per the germline V gene, CDR1 is MNHNY and CDR2 is SVGAGI (reference sequence). This CDR3 region has 15 residues. CDR3 nucleotides: TGTGCCAGCAGCCCGGGACAGGGGAGCAATCAGCCCCAGCATTTT. Translated: CASSPGQGSNQPQHF.

The chain joins TRBV18 to TRBJ1-2, with a possible D match to TRBD1 (6 bases). Trimming removed 3 bases at V and 4 bases at J, with 12 bases between. The CDR3 spans 14 residues. CDR1 is KGHSH, CDR2 LQKENI, per germline. Here the CDR3 DNA reads TGTGCCAGCTCACCTTCCAAGGACAGCTATGGCTACACCTTC. Translating it yields CASSPSKDSYGYTF.

The V gene is TRBV11-2, the J gene TRBJ2-5; 10 bases are a match to TRBD2. Germline loops: CDR1 SGHAT, CDR2 FQNNGV. Losses at the gene ends were 5 bases for V and 5 bases for J; bases not matched to a gene: 8. The CDR3 sequence is 15 residues long. CDR3 sequence reads: CASSPAGLAIETQYF. Written as DNA, the CDR3 is TGTGCCAGCAGCCCAGCGGGACTAGCGATCGAGACCCAGTACTTC.

The chain carries TRBV5-6 and TRBJ2-7, with 8 bases that match TRBD2. The V gene end was trimmed by 4 bases and the J gene end by 4 bases; junction bases not matched to a gene: 16. The CDR3 is 17 residues long. CDR1 and CDR2 from the germline V gene are SGHDT and YYEEEE. The CDR3 region is CASSGRHLGGRFYEQYF. DNA of the CDR3: TGTGCCAGCAGCGGAAGACACCTCGGCGGGAGGTTTTACGAGCAGTACTTC.

The CDR3 reads CASSIALAARPNYGYTF. In DNA form, the CDR3 reads TGTGCCAGTAGTATAGCGCTAGCGGCCAGGCCAAACTATGGCTACACCTTC. This chain joins TRBV19 and TRBJ1-2, with no clear D. The CDR3 loop spans 17 amino acids. V was clipped by 1 base and J by 2 bases, with 17 bases between them. Germline CDR1 is LNHDA and CDR2 is SQIVND (reference sequence).

This clone was counted between two and nine times. V gene TRBV6-4 combines with J gene TRBJ2-6; possibly TRBD1 for D (6 bases). CDR3 length: 15 amino acids. The V end lost 3 bases, the J end lost 0 bases, and 6 bases lay between the germline ends. CDR1 is MRHNA and CDR2 is SNTAGT in the germline V gene. CDR3 region: CASSEDSSGANVLTF. As DNA, the CDR3 is TGTGCCAGCAGTGAGGACAGCTCTGGGGCCAACGTCCTGACTTTC.

V usage is TRBV4-1 and J usage is TRBJ2-1; 7 positions match TRBD1. Germline loops: CDR1 MGHRA, CDR2 YSYEKL. Germline trimming cut 0 bases from V and 2 bases from J; bases unmatched to any gene: 1. CDR3 size: 15 residues. CDR3 sequence: CASSQEGGPYNEQFF. Written as DNA, the CDR3 is TGCGCCAGCAGCCAAGAAGGGGGCCCCTACAATGAGCAGTTCTTC.

The chain employs TRBV6-5 and TRBJ1-3, with a possible D match to TRBD1 (6 bases). CDR1 and CDR2 from the germline V gene are MNHEY and SVGAGI. V was trimmed by 4 bases and J by 2 bases, leaving 12 bases between them. The CDR3 runs to 15 residues. The CDR3, as DNA: TGTGCCAGCAGTTTACAGGGCCCCGCTGGAAACACCATATATTTT. This gives the protein CASSLQGPAGNTIYF.

Note on this clone: This sample also contains other DNA sequences that code for the same CDR3. This sequence joins TRBV5-1 and TRBJ2-1, with 12 bases aligning to TRBD2. J was trimmed by 9 bases and V by 0 bases; bases with no gene match: 1. There are 14 residues in the CDR3. CDR1 SGHRS and CDR2 YFSETQ come from the germline V gene. The CDR3 DNA reads TGCGCCAGCAGCTTGGGGACTAGCGGGATTGAGCAGTTCTTC. Its protein is CASSLGTSGIEQFF.

The CDR3 reads CASSQVQGQNNSPLHF. The CDR3 DNA sequence: TGCGCCAGCAGCCAGGTACAGGGACAGAATAATTCACCCCTCCACTTT. The V gene is TRBV4-1, the J gene TRBJ1-6; TRBD1 agrees at 7 bases. The CDR3 spans 16 residues. Germline V gives CDR1 MGHRA, CDR2 YSYEKL. J was trimmed by 5 bases and V by 3 bases; bases with no gene match: 7.